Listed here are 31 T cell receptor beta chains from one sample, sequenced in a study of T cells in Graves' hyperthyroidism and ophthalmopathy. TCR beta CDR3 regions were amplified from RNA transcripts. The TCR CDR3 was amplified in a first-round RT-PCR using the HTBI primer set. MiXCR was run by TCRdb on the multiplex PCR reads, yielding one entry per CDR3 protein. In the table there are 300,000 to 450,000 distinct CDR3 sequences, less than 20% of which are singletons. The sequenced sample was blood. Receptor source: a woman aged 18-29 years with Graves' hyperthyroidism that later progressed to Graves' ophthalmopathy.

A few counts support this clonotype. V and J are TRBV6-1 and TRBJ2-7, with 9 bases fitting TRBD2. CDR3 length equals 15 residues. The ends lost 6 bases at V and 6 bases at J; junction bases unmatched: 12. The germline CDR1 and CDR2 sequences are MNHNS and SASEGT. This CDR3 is CASSQREAVRGEQYF. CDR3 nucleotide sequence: TGTGCCAGCAGCCAGCGGGAGGCCGTACGCGGCGAGCAGTACTTC.

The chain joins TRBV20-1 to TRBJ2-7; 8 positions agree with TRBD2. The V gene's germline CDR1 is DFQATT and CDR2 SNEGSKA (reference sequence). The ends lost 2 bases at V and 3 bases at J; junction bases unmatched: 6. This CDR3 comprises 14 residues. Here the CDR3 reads CSARKAGDFYEQYF. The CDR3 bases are TGCAGTGCTAGAAAAGCGGGAGATTTCTACGAGCAGTACTTC.

CDR3 protein: CASSYADYGYTF. The CDR3 region has the DNA TGTGCCAGCAGTTATGCGGACTATGGCTACACCTTC. The chain combines TRBV6-1 with TRBJ1-2; D is undetermined. Germline CDR1 is MNHNS and CDR2 is SASEGT. Trimming left V 5 bases short and J 3 bases short, with 7 bases between. The CDR3 has 12 amino acids.

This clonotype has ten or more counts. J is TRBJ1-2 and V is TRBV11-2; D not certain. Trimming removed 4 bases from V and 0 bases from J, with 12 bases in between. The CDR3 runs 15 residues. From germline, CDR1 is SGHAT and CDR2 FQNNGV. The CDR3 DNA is TGTGCCAGCAGCTCCCTCCGAGCAGCTAACTATGGCTACACCTTC. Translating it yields CASSSLRAANYGYTF.

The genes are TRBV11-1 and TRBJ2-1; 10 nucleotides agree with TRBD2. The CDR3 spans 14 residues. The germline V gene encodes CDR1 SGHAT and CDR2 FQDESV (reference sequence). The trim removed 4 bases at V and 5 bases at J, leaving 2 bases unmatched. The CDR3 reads CASSSSGSHNEQFF. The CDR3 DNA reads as TGTGCCAGCAGCTCTAGCGGGAGCCACAATGAGCAGTTCTTC.

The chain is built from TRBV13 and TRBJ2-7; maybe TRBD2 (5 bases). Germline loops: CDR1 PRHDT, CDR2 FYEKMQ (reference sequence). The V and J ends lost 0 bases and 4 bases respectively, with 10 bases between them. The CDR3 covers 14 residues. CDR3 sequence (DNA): TGTGCCAGCAGCTTAGGCTTCGGGGATTACGAGCAGTACTTC. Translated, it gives CASSLGFGDYEQYF.

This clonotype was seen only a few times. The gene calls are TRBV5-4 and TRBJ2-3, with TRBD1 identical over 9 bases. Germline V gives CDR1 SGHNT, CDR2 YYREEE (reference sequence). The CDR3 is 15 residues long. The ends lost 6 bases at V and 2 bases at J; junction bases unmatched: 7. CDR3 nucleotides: TGTGCCAGCAACCTACAGGGGGCATTCACAGATACGCAGTATTTT. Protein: CASNLQGAFTDTQYF.

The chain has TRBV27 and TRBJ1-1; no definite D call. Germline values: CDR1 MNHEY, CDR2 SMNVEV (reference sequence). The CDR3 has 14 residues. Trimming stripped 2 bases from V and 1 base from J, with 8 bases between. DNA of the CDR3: TGTGCCAGCAGTTTAGCAACCGGGAACACTGAAGCTTTCTTT. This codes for CASSLATGNTEAFF.

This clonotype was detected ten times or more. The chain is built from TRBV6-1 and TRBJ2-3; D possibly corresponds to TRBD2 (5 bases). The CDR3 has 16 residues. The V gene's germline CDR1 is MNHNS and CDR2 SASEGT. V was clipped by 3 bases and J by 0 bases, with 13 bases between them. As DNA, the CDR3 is TGTGCCAGCAGTGATCCAACTAGACCTAGCACAGATACGCAGTATTTT. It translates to CASSDPTRPSTDTQYF.

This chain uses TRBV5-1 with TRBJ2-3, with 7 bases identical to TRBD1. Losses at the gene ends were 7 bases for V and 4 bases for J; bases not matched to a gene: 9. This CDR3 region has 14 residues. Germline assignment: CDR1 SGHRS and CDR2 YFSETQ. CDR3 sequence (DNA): TGCGCCAGCGGCCAGGGGGTATGGGCAGATACGCAGTATTTT. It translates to CASGQGVWADTQYF. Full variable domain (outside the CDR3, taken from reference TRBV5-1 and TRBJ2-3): KAGVTQTPRYLIKTRGQQVTLSCSPISGHRSVSWYQQTPGQGLQFLFEYFSETQRNKGNFPGRFSGRQFSNSRSEMNVSTLELGDSALYLCASGQGVWADTQYFGPGTRLTVL.

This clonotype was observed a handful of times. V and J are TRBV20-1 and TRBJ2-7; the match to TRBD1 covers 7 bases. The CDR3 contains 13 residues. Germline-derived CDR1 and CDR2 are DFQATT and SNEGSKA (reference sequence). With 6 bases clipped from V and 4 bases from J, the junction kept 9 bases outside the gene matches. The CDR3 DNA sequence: TGCAGTGCCTATACCGGGACAGCTTACGAGCAGTACTTC. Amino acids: CSAYTGTAYEQYF.

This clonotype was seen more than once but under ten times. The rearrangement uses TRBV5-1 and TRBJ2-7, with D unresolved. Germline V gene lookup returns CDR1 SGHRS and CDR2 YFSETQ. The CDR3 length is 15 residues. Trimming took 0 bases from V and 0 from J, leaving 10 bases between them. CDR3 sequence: CASSLVGSSSYEQYF. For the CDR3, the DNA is TGCGCCAGCAGCTTGGTAGGCAGCAGCTCCTACGAGCAGTACTTC.

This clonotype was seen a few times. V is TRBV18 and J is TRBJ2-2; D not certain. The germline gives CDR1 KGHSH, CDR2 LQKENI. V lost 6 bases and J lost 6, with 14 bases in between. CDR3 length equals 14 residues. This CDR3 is CASSPFAEAGELFF. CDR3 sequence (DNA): TGTGCCAGCTCCCCTTTCGCAGAGGCCGGGGAGCTGTTTTTT.

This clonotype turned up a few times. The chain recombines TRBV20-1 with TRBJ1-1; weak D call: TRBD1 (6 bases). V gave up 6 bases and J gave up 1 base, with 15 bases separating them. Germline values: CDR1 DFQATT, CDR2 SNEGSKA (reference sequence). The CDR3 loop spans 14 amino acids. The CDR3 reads CSAVDRTKNTEAFF. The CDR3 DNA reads TGCAGTGCGGTAGACAGGACGAAGAACACTGAAGCTTTCTTT.

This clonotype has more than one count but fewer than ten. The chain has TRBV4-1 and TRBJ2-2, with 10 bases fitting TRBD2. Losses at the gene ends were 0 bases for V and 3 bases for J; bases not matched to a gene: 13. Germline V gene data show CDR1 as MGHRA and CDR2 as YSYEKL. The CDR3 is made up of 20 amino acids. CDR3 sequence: CASSQERVGAGGPYTGELFF. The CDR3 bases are TGCGCCAGCAGCCAAGAACGAGTTGGAGCGGGAGGGCCATACACCGGGGAGCTGTTTTTT.

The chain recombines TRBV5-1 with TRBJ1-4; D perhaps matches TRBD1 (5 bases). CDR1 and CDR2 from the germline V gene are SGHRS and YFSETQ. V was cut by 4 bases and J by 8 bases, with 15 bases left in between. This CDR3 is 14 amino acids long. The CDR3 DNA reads TGCGCCAGCAGCCCTGCGGGGCGAAGGGAAAAACTGTTTTTT. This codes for CASSPAGRREKLFF. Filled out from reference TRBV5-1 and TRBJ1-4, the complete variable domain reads KAGVTQTPRYLIKTRGQQVTLSCSPISGHRSVSWYQQTPGQGLQFLFEYFSETQRNKGNFPGRFSGRQFSNSRSEMNVSTLELGDSALYLCASSPAGRREKLFFGSGTQLSVL.

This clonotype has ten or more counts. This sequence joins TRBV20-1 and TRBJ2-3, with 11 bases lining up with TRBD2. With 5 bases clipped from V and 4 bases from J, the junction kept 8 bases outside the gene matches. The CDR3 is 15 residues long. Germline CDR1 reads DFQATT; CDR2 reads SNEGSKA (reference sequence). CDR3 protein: CSAGGLAERADTQYF. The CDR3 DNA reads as TGCAGTGCTGGGGGACTAGCGGAGAGGGCAGATACGCAGTATTTT.

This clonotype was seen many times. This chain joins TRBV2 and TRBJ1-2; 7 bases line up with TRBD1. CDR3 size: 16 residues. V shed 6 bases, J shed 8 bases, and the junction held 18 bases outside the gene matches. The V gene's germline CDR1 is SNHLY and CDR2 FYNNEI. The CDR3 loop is CASRTRYKDRSKGYTF. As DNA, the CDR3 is TGTGCCAGCAGAACACGTTATAAGGACAGGTCTAAAGGCTACACCTTC.

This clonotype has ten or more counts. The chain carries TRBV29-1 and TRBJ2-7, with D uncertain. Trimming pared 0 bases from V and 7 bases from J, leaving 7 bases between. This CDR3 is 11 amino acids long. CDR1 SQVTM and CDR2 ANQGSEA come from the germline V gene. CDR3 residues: CSVEDHGEQYF. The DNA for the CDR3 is TGCAGCGTTGAAGACCACGGAGAGCAGTACTTC.

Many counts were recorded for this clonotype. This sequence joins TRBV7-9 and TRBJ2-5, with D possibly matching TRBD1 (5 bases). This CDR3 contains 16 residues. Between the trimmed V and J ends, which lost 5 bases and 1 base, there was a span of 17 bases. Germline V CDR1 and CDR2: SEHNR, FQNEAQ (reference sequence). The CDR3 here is CASSQLTASPQETQYF. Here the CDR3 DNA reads TGTGCCAGCAGCCAATTGACAGCGAGCCCCCAAGAGACCCAGTACTTC.

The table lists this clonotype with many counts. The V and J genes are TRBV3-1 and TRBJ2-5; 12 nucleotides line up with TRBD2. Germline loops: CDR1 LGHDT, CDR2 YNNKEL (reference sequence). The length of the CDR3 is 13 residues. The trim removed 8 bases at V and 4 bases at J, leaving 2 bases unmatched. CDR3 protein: CASVGLAGETQYF. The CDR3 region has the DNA TGTGCCAGCGTGGGACTAGCGGGAGAGACCCAGTACTTC.

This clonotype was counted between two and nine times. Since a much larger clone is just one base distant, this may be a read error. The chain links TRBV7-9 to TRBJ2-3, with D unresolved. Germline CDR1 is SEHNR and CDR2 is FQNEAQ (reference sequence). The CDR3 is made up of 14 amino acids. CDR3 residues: CASSFQELTDTLYF. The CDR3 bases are TGTGCCAGCAGTTTTCAGGAACTCACAGATACGCTGTATTTT.

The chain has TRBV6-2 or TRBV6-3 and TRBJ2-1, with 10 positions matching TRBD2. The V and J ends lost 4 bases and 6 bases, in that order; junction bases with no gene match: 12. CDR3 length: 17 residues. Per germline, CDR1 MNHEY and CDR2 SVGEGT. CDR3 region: CASSSTTFRLAGNEQFF. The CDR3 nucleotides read TGTGCCAGCAGTTCCACTACCTTTCGACTAGCGGGCAATGAGCAGTTCTTC.

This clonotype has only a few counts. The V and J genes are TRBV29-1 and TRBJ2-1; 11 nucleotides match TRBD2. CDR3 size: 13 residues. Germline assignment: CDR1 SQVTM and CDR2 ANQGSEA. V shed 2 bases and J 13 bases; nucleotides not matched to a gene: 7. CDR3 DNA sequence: TGCAGCGTTGAAAGGGGACTAGCGGCCTTACAGTTCTTC. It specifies CSVERGLAALQFF.

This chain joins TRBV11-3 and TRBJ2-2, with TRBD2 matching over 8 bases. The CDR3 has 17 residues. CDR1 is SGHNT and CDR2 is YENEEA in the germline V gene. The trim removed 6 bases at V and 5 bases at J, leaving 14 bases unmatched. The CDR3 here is CASSFRAGTSGTGELFF. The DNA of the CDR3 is TGTGCCAGCAGTTTTCGGGCCGGGACTAGTGGGACCGGGGAGCTGTTTTTT.

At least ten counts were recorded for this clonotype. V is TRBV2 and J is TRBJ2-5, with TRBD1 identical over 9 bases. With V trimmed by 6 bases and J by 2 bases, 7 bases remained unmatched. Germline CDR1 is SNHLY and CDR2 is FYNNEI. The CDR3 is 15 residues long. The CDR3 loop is CASRDNRGRQETQYF. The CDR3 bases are TGTGCCAGCAGGGACAACAGGGGGCGGCAAGAGACCCAGTACTTC. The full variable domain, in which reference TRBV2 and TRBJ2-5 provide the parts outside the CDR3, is EPEVTQTPSHQVTQMGQEVILRCVPISNHLYFYWYRQILGQKVEFLVSFYNNEISEKSEIFDDQFSVERPDGSNFTLKIRSTKLEDSAMYFCASRDNRGRQETQYFGPGTRLLVL.

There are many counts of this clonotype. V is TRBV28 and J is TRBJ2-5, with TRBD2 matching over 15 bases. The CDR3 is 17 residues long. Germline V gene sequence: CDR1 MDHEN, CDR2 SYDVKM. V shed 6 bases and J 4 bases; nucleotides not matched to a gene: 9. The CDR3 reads CASSPWTSGRAGETQYF. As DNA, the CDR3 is TGTGCCAGCAGCCCTTGGACTAGCGGGAGGGCCGGAGAGACCCAGTACTTC.

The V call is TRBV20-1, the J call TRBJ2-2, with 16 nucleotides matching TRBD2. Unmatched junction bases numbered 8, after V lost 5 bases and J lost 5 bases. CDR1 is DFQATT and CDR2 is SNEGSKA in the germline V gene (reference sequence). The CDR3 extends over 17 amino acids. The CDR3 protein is CSAEGLAGGRRTGELFF. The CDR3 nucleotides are TGCAGTGCTGAGGGACTAGCGGGAGGGCGGCGGACCGGGGAGCTGTTTTTT.

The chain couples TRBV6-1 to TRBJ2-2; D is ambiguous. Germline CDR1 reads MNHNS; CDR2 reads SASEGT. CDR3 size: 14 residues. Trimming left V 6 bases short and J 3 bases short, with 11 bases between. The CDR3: CASSIPRDTGELFF. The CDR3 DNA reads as TGTGCCAGCAGCATCCCTAGGGACACCGGGGAGCTGTTTTTT.

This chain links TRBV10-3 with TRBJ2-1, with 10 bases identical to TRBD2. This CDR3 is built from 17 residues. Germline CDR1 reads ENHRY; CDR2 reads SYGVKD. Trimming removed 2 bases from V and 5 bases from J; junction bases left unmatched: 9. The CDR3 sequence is CAISERASGSRHNEQFF. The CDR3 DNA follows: TGTGCCATCAGTGAGAGGGCTAGCGGGAGTAGACACAATGAGCAGTTCTTC.

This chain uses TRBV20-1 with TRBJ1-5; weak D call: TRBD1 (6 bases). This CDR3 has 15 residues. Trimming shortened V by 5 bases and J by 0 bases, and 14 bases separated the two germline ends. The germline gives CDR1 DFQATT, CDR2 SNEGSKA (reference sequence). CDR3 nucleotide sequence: TGCAGTGCTCTGGACAGCACTTTTAGCAATCAGCCCCAGCATTTT. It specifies CSALDSTFSNQPQHF.